This entry concerns a single T cell receptor (beta chain). Its antigen remains unknown. This sample stems from a study of OX40 agonist ivuxolimab in advanced cancers. Using immunoSEQ multiplex PCR, the repertoire was profiled, and TCRdb retains in-frame clones only, with some absent. The profile shows approximately 50,000 clones, 75% to 90% of them singletons. CDR3 length: 15 amino acids. V shed 4 bases and J 4 bases; nucleotides not matched to a gene: 6. The V gene's germline CDR1 is SGHRS and CDR2 YFSETQ. Study results and caveats: Clones of CD4+ and CD8+ blood T cells grew by week 6 at doses of 0.1 to 3.0 mg/kg.

Sequenced material: CD4+ or CD8+ T cells sorted from blood, taken in a trial of the OX40 agonist ivuxolimab. The chain couples TRBV5-1 to TRBJ2-1, with 9 bases matching TRBD2. The clonotype comes from an adult with an advanced solid tumor such as melanoma, head and neck, liver or kidney cancer. The CDR3 DNA reads as TGCGCCAGCAGCGTAGTAGCGGGAGAGTACAATGAGCAGTTCTTC. Protein product: CASSVVAGEYNEQFF.